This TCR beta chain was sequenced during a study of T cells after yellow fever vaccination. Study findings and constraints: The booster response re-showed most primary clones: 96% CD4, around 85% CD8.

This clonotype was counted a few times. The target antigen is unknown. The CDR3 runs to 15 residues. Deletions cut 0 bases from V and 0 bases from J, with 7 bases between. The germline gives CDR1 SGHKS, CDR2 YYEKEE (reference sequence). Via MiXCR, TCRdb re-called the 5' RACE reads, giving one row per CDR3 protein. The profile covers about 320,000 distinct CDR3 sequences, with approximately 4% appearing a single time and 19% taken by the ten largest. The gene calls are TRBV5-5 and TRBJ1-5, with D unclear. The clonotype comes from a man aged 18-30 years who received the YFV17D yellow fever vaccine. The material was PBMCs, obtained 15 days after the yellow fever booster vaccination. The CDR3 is CASSLVADSNQPQHF. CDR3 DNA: TGTGCCAGCAGCTTGGTAGCAGATAGCAATCAGCCCCAGCATTTT.